These 28 T cell receptor beta chains share one sample of origin, sequenced in a study of Ad26.COV2.S vaccination and SARS-CoV-2 variants. The assay was immunoSEQ multiplex PCR, and TCRdb's table has in-frame clones only and misses some. The data show about 180,000 clones, 70% to 90% seen once. The source material was peripheral blood, sampled after recovery from COVID-19. These receptors came from a human donor who had recovered from COVID-19.

This clone appeared once. The chain joins TRBV3-1 (or the pseudogene TRBV3-2) to TRBJ2-7; 8 bases are shared with TRBD2. Germline-derived CDR1 and CDR2 are LGHDT and YNNKEL (reference sequence). J gave up 3 bases and V 4 bases, and 5 bases lay outside the gene matches. The CDR3 runs to 14 residues. The DNA of the CDR3 is TGTGCCAGCAGCCTCGGGGGGGGCCTCTACGAGCAGTACTTC. Protein: CASSLGGGLYEQYF.

The CDR3 region has the DNA TGTGCCAGCAGTGAACGTCAGGGTAGGGTTCCGGGTCAGCCCCAGCATTTT. It yields the protein CASSERQGRVPGQPQHF. The chain has TRBV6-1 and TRBJ1-5, with D possibly matching TRBD1 (5 bases). CDR1 and CDR2 (germline): MNHNS, SASEGT. V was clipped by 2 bases and J by 6 bases, with 20 bases between them. This CDR3 is 17 amino acids long.

This chain connects TRBV4-2 to TRBJ2-1, with D maybe TRBD2 (5 bases). CDR3 size: 16 residues. Germline CDR1 is LGHNA and CDR2 is YNFKEQ. V was cut by 0 bases and J by 6 bases, with 15 bases left in between. The CDR3 sequence is CASSQDQWGGGNEQFF. The CDR3 bases are TGTGCCAGCAGCCAAGATCAGTGGGGTGGAGGCAATGAGCAGTTCTTC.

This clone was counted once. The V call is TRBV27, the J call TRBJ2-5, with D perhaps TRBD2 (6 bases). There are 15 residues in the CDR3. Per germline, CDR1 MNHEY and CDR2 SMNVEV (reference sequence). Trimming pared 2 bases from V and 5 bases from J, leaving 15 bases between. CDR3 coding DNA: TGTGCCAGCAGTTTAGGAGGACGCCGGGAGGAGACCCAGTACTTC. Its protein product is CASSLGGRREETQYF.

The genes are TRBV7-3 and TRBJ2-1, with 12 bases aligning to TRBD2. The CDR3 extends over 16 amino acids. Germline CDR1 and CDR2: SGHTA and FQGTGA. The junction had 5 bases not matched to a gene; V was cut back by 2 bases and J by 6 bases. The CDR3 region is CASSLLAGGFPNEQFF. The CDR3 coding sequence is TGTGCCAGCAGCTTACTAGCGGGGGGGTTCCCCAATGAGCAGTTCTTC.

This chain uses TRBV2 with TRBJ2-5; TRBD2 matches at 7 bases. CDR3 length: 11 residues. The germline CDR1 and CDR2 sequences are SNHLY and FYNNEI. The trim removed 8 bases at V and 5 bases at J, leaving 2 bases unmatched. CDR3 sequence: CASGGEETQYF. CDR3 coding DNA: TGTGCCAGCGGGGGGGAGGAGACCCAGTACTTC.

The CDR3 loop reads CASSSLGDTQYF. The CDR3 DNA reads as TGTGCCAGCAGTTCCCTCGGGGATACGCAGTATTTT. This sequence joins TRBV28 and TRBJ2-3; D remains ambiguous. The CDR3 contains 12 residues. V lost 4 bases to trimming and J lost 6 bases, with 8 bases between them. Germline V CDR1 and CDR2: MDHEN, SYDVKM.

This sequence joins TRBV28 and TRBJ2-7; 7 nucleotides align to TRBD2. Germline trimming cut 2 bases from V and 5 bases from J; bases unmatched to any gene: 6. The CDR3 covers 14 residues. Germline values: CDR1 MDHEN, CDR2 SYDVKM. The CDR3 protein is CASSLAAGDNEQYF. CDR3 DNA: TGTGCCAGCAGTTTAGCCGCGGGGGATAACGAGCAGTACTTC.

The gene calls are TRBV10-3 and TRBJ2-1; 10 bases align to TRBD2. V was pared by 1 base and J by 3 bases, with 3 bases of the junction left unmatched. This CDR3 contains 16 residues. CDR1 is ENHRY, CDR2 SYGVKD, per germline. The CDR3 loop is CAISEWTSGVYNEQFF. The CDR3 nucleotides are TGTGCCATCAGTGAGTGGACTAGCGGCGTCTACAATGAGCAGTTCTTC.

This rearrangement joins TRBV7-9 to TRBJ2-3; D possibly corresponds to TRBD2 (6 bases). The CDR3 totals 19 residues. V lost 5 bases and J lost 0, with 24 bases in between. The germline gives CDR1 SEHNR, CDR2 FQNEAQ (reference sequence). Here the CDR3 reads CASSDRWRDKDPSTDTQYF. CDR3 nucleotides: TGTGCCAGCAGCGACCGGTGGAGGGATAAAGACCCTAGCACAGATACGCAGTATTTT.

The chain uses TRBV2 and TRBJ1-1, with D unclear. Between the trimmed V and J ends, which lost 8 bases and 2 bases, there was a span of 18 bases. This CDR3 is built from 15 residues. Germline V gene lookup returns CDR1 SNHLY and CDR2 FYNNEI. CDR3 loop: CASARGRVDNTEAFF. The DNA of the CDR3 is TGTGCCAGCGCTCGAGGAAGGGTTGATAACACTGAAGCTTTCTTT.

This chain uses TRBV9 with TRBJ2-6; D remains unclear. The CDR3 has 17 amino acids. CDR1 SGDLS and CDR2 YYNGEE come from the germline V gene. Between the trimmed V and J ends, which lost 3 bases and 0 bases, there was a span of 13 bases. The CDR3 bases are TGTGCCAGCAGCGAGGACGTTGGTTCCTCTGGGGCCAACGTCCTGACTTTC. It encodes CASSEDVGSSGANVLTF.

This clone was seen just once. This chain joins TRBV19 and TRBJ2-3, with 9 bases aligning to TRBD2. The trim removed 6 bases at V and 2 bases at J, leaving 9 bases unmatched. CDR1 and CDR2 (germline): LNHDA, SQIVND (reference sequence). This CDR3 comprises 16 residues. CDR3 loop: CASRVAGGPDTDTQYF. The CDR3 DNA reads as TGTGCCAGTAGAGTTGCGGGAGGGCCAGACACAGATACGCAGTATTTT.

In this sample, this clone turned up once. The rearrangement joins TRBV7-6 to TRBJ2-7; 13 nucleotides line up with TRBD2. V trimming: 1 base; J trimming: 5 bases; junction bases outside the gene matches: 5. This CDR3 has 16 residues. Germline V gene data show CDR1 as SGHVS and CDR2 as FNYEAQ. Here the CDR3 reads CASSLGRTSGSNEQYF. In DNA, the CDR3 is TGTGCCAGCAGCTTAGGAAGGACTAGCGGGAGTAACGAGCAGTACTTC.

The chain combines TRBV6-5 with TRBJ2-2, with TRBD2 matching 7 bases. Per the germline V gene, CDR1 is MNHEY and CDR2 is SVGAGI. V lost 7 bases, J lost 2 bases, and 7 bases stayed unmatched. The CDR3 is 15 amino acids. CDR3 amino acids: CASTRAGINTGELFF. The CDR3 coding sequence is TGTGCCAGCACCCGAGCGGGAATTAACACCGGGGAGCTGTTTTTT.

This sequence joins TRBV5-1 and TRBJ2-2; either TRBD1 or TRBD2 may fit D (5 bases each). Germline V CDR1 and CDR2: SGHRS, YFSETQ. Trimming left V 2 bases short and J 0 bases short, with 8 bases between. CDR3 length equals 15 residues. CDR3: CASSFGASNTGELFF. The CDR3 DNA sequence: TGCGCCAGCAGCTTCGGGGCCTCGAACACCGGGGAGCTGTTTTTT.

The rearrangement uses TRBV5-4 and TRBJ2-4; D might be TRBD2 (5 bases). The germline V gene has CDR1 SGHNT and CDR2 YYREEE (reference sequence). V lost 0 bases, J lost 12 bases, and 16 bases lay in between. The CDR3 contains 14 residues. The CDR3 loop is CASSLAGVAATQYF. The CDR3 nucleotides are TGTGCCAGCAGCTTGGCCGGGGTCGCGGCTACTCAGTACTTC.

The chain has TRBV7-8 and TRBJ2-1; 10 bases match TRBD2. Germline CDR1 reads SGHVS; CDR2 reads FQNEAQ. The CDR3 contains 14 residues. With V trimmed by 6 bases and J by 6 bases, 5 bases remained unmatched. The CDR3 sequence is CASSRLAGSNEQFF. The CDR3 region has the DNA TGTGCCAGCAGTCGACTAGCGGGTTCCAATGAGCAGTTCTTC.

This chain connects TRBV9 to TRBJ1-1, with D uncertain. CDR3 length equals 14 residues. V was clipped by 4 bases and J by 2 bases, with 12 bases between them. Germline CDR1 and CDR2: SGDLS and YYNGEE. The CDR3 nucleotides read TGTGCCAGCAGCTTCGGCCAGATAAACACTGAAGCTTTCTTT. Amino acid sequence: CASSFGQINTEAFF.

The V gene is TRBV5-4, the J gene TRBJ2-5; D is unclear. V was shortened by 0 bases and J by 1 base, with 7 bases between the two germline ends. This CDR3 comprises 14 residues. The germline V gene encodes CDR1 SGHNT and CDR2 YYREEE (reference sequence). CDR3: CASSLAAVQETQYF. Here the CDR3 DNA reads TGTGCCAGCAGCTTGGCAGCTGTCCAAGAGACCCAGTACTTC.

In its sample, this clone was seen a few times. The chain joins TRBV6-5 to TRBJ1-2, with D hard to call. V lost 6 bases and J lost 6, with 8 bases in between. This CDR3 has 11 amino acids. Germline assignment: CDR1 MNHEY and CDR2 SVGAGI. CDR3 DNA: TGTGCCAGCAGGGATGGCGATGGCTACACCTTC. Encoded protein: CASRDGDGYTF.

This chain uses TRBV9 with TRBJ1-3; 7 bases match TRBD1. CDR3 length: 17 residues. The V and J ends lost 3 bases and 0 bases, in that order; junction bases with no gene match: 9. Germline V CDR1 and CDR2: SGDLS, YYNGEE. The CDR3 sequence is CASSAVHRGSSGNTIYF. CDR3 DNA sequence: TGTGCCAGCAGCGCGGTCCACAGGGGCTCCTCTGGAAACACCATATATTTT.

This rearrangement joins TRBV6-5 to TRBJ2-7, with D possibly being TRBD2 (6 bases). Deletions cut 11 bases from V and 0 bases from J, with 17 bases between. Per the germline V gene, CDR1 is MNHEY and CDR2 is SVGAGI. CDR3 size: 14 residues. The CDR3 loop is CAAGGDSLSYEQYF. The CDR3 DNA reads TGTGCCGCGGGTGGGGACTCCCTCTCCTACGAGCAGTACTTC.

J is TRBJ1-5 and V is TRBV19; D possibly corresponds to TRBD1 (6 bases). The CDR3 spans 15 residues. The V and J ends lost 6 bases and 1 base respectively, with 13 bases between them. The germline V gene encodes CDR1 LNHDA and CDR2 SQIVND (reference sequence). The CDR3 spells CASRRGARSNQPQHF. The CDR3 DNA reads as TGTGCCAGTAGACGGGGGGCGCGAAGCAATCAGCCCCAGCATTTT.

Only a few counts were recorded for this clone. The chain employs TRBV7-9 and TRBJ2-2; no clear D gene. The germline gives CDR1 SEHNR, CDR2 FQNEAQ (reference sequence). This CDR3 has 15 amino acids. Trimming shortened V by 3 bases and J by 1 base, and 9 bases separated the two germline ends. The CDR3 here is CASSFHGMNTGELFF. The CDR3 region has the DNA TGTGCCAGCAGCTTCCACGGCATGAACACCGGGGAGCTGTTTTTT.

The sample holds one count of this clone. The J gene is TRBJ2-1, the V gene TRBV7-3; D ambiguous. This CDR3 contains 15 residues. V was shortened by 2 bases and J by 3 bases, with 11 bases between the two germline ends. Looked up from germline, CDR1 is SGHTA and CDR2 is FQGTGA. DNA for the CDR3: TGTGCCAGCAGCTTAGGGTCTGTTAACTACAATGAGCAGTTCTTC. Translation gives CASSLGSVNYNEQFF.

The CDR3 coding sequence is TGTGCCAGCAGTTTATACCCCCAATTGAACACTGAAGCTTTCTTT. This encodes CASSLYPQLNTEAFF. The chain carries TRBV27 and TRBJ1-1; D gene ambiguous. The germline V gene has CDR1 MNHEY and CDR2 SMNVEV (reference sequence). The CDR3 is 15 amino acids. Trimming took 1 base from V and 0 from J, leaving 9 bases between them.

This chain links TRBV6-5 with TRBJ2-7, with D hard to call. The CDR3 consists of 14 residues. Germline V gene lookup returns CDR1 MNHEY and CDR2 SVGAGI. Trimming left V 0 bases short and J 2 bases short, with 8 bases between. The CDR3: CASSYSIPPYEQYF. In DNA form, the CDR3 reads TGTGCCAGCAGTTACTCGATACCCCCCTACGAGCAGTACTTC.